One and the same sample provided the 24 T cell receptor beta chains below, sequenced in a study of T cell responses to AZD1222 COVID-19 vaccine. The repertoire was sequenced with immunoSEQ multiplex PCR; TCRdb's copy has only in-frame clones and lacks some. The sample yields more than 65,000 clones, 80% to 90% seen once. The input for sequencing was peripheral blood, taken 28 days after the second AZD1222 dose. The receptors stem from an adult who received the AZD1222 COVID-19 vaccine.

The V gene is TRBV6-6, the J gene TRBJ1-6; 8 nucleotides agree with TRBD1. Germline V lookup: CDR1 MNHNY, CDR2 SVGAGI (reference sequence). V trimming: 2 bases; J trimming: 7 bases; junction bases outside the gene matches: 4. The CDR3 contains 15 residues. CDR3 sequence: CASSYGDRGNSPLHF. The CDR3 coding sequence is TGTGCCAGCAGTTACGGCGACAGGGGAAATTCACCCCTCCACTTT.

V is TRBV2 and J is TRBJ1-4; the D gene is possibly TRBD1 (6 bases). The CDR3 loop spans 13 amino acids. Germline V gives CDR1 SNHLY, CDR2 FYNNEI. Trimming left V 8 bases short and J 8 bases short, with 15 bases between. CDR3 nucleotides: TGTGCCAGCTACCGGGACAAGCAAGAAAAACTGTTTTTT. It codes for CASYRDKQEKLFF.

This chain joins TRBV7-8 and TRBJ2-5; 10 positions match TRBD2. The J segment lost 0 bases and the V segment lost 5 bases, leaving 6 bases of the junction unmatched. The CDR3 extends over 16 amino acids. Germline V gene data show CDR1 as SGHVS and CDR2 as FQNEAQ. Here the CDR3 reads CASSLGLADYQETQYF. The CDR3 bases are TGTGCCAGCAGCCTAGGACTAGCGGATTACCAAGAGACCCAGTACTTC.

The chain combines TRBV5-4 with TRBJ2-7, with TRBD2 as a possible D gene (6 bases). The CDR3 contains 15 residues. V dropped 0 bases and J dropped 0 bases, with 10 bases sitting between them. CDR1 is SGHNT and CDR2 is YYREEE in the germline V gene (reference sequence). CDR3 loop: CASSLGAGSSYEQYF. The CDR3 DNA reads as TGTGCCAGCAGCTTGGGGGCGGGGAGCTCCTACGAGCAGTACTTC.

The CDR3 nucleotides read TGTGCCAGCAGTTTTCCAGGAAACCAGCCCCAGCATTTT. It encodes CASSFPGNQPQHF. The chain carries TRBV6-4 and TRBJ1-5; unclear D gene. The CDR3 runs to 13 residues. Per germline, CDR1 MRHNA and CDR2 SNTAGT. Trimming pared 5 bases from V and 7 bases from J, leaving 12 bases between.

The rearrangement joins TRBV19 to TRBJ2-2; D might be TRBD2 (5 bases). Germline CDR1 is LNHDA and CDR2 is SQIVND (reference sequence). Between the trimmed V and J ends, which lost 7 bases and 6 bases, there was a span of 12 bases. The CDR3 totals 13 residues. As DNA, the CDR3 is TGTGCCAGTATGGTTCTCGGGGCCGGGGAGCTGTTTTTT. Its protein is CASMVLGAGELFF.

The chain is built from TRBV18 and TRBJ1-4; the match to TRBD1 covers 8 bases. The germline V gene has CDR1 KGHSH and CDR2 LQKENI. Trimming cost V 2 bases and J 0 bases; bases outside gene matches: 11. This CDR3 contains 19 residues. The CDR3 nucleotides are TGTGCCAGCTCACCAAACGATTTCTTACAGGGGGCAACTAATGAAAAACTGTTTTTT. It encodes CASSPNDFLQGATNEKLFF.

This rearrangement joins TRBV5-4 to TRBJ1-4; D unresolved. In germline, CDR1 is SGHNT, CDR2 YYREEE (reference sequence). This CDR3 is built from 15 residues. Deletions cut 0 bases from V and 4 bases from J, with 10 bases between. Written as DNA, the CDR3 is TGTGCCAGCAGCTTGGCCGGGCAGCGTAATGAAAAACTGTTTTTT. Residues: CASSLAGQRNEKLFF.

V usage is TRBV5-1 and J usage is TRBJ1-1, with D possibly TRBD1 on 6 matching bases. The CDR3 runs 16 residues. From germline, CDR1 is SGHRS and CDR2 YFSETQ. Trimming shortened V by 0 bases and J by 1 base, and 13 bases separated the two germline ends. CDR3 nucleotide sequence: TGCGCCAGCAGCTTGGGGTGGGGGCGAGCGAACACTGAAGCTTTCTTT. Amino acid sequence: CASSLGWGRANTEAFF.

The chain recombines TRBV12-5 with TRBJ2-2, with 12 bases matching TRBD1. The germline gives CDR1 LGHNT, CDR2 FRNRAP. The J segment lost 6 bases and the V segment lost 2 bases, leaving 7 bases of the junction unmatched. The CDR3 runs to 17 residues. The CDR3 nucleotides are TGTGCTAGTGGTTTGAAAGGGACAGGGGGCGCGGCCGGGGAGCTGTTTTTT. Its protein is CASGLKGTGGAAGELFF.

V is TRBV18 and J is TRBJ2-1; 7 nucleotides align to TRBD2. With 4 bases clipped from V and 0 bases from J, the junction kept 12 bases outside the gene matches. CDR3 length: 18 residues. CDR1 is KGHSH and CDR2 is LQKENI in the germline V gene. CDR3 sequence (DNA): TGTGCCAGCTCACTCCCTGGGGGGGAACGAGGCTCCTACAATGAGCAGTTCTTC. It codes for CASSLPGGERGSYNEQFF.

The chain uses TRBV11-3 and TRBJ1-1; D is possibly TRBD1 (5 bases). V was shortened by 1 base and J by 2 bases, with 8 bases between the two germline ends. The CDR3 is 14 amino acids. Germline lookup yields CDR1 SGHNT and CDR2 YENEEA. The CDR3 is CASSLGRGNTEAFF. In DNA, the CDR3 is TGTGCCAGCAGCTTAGGGAGGGGAAACACTGAAGCTTTCTTT. Variable domain in full (rest from reference TRBV11-3 and TRBJ1-1): EAGVVQSPRYKIIEKKQPVAFWCNPISGHNTLYWYLQNLGQGPELLIRYENEEAVDDSQLPKDRFSAERLKGVDSTLKIQPAELGDSAVYLCASSLGRGNTEAFFGQGTRLTVV.

The chain links TRBV2 to TRBJ1-1; tentative D call: TRBD1 (5 bases). CDR1 and CDR2 from the germline V gene are SNHLY and FYNNEI. This CDR3 is 13 amino acids long. V was clipped by 7 bases and J by 5 bases, with 14 bases between them. The CDR3 DNA follows: TGTGCCAGCATGTGGGGGGTAGGAACTGAAGCTTTCTTT. It encodes CASMWGVGTEAFF.

V and J are TRBV30 and TRBJ1-6, with 10 nucleotides matching TRBD1. Losses at the gene ends were 8 bases for V and 8 bases for J; bases not matched to a gene: 6. Germline V gene data show CDR1 as GTSNPN and CDR2 as SVGIG (reference sequence). This CDR3 has 13 residues. CDR3 nucleotides: TGTGCCCGGGACGGACAGGGGGATTCACCCCTCCACTTT. This encodes CARDGQGDSPLHF. Variable domain in full (rest from reference TRBV30 and TRBJ1-6): SQTIHQWPATLVQPVGSPLSLECTVEGTSNPNLYWYRQAAGRGLQLLFYSVGIGQISSEVPQNLSASRPQDRQFILSSKKLLLSDSGFYLCARDGQGDSPLHFGNGTRLTVT.

The chain recombines TRBV7-6 with TRBJ1-5; TRBD1 aligns across 9 bases. Germline CDR1 and CDR2: SGHVS and FNYEAQ. Trimming took 3 bases from V and 2 from J; bases not matched to a gene: 2. The CDR3 extends over 15 amino acids. The CDR3 is CASSLGQGRNQPQHF. CDR3 DNA sequence: TGTGCCAGCAGCTTGGGACAGGGCCGCAATCAGCCCCAGCATTTT.

V is TRBV6-5 and J is TRBJ2-5, with D perhaps assigned TRBD1 or TRBD2 (5 bases each). CDR1 MNHEY and CDR2 SVGAGI come from the germline V gene. V lost 2 bases, J lost 4 bases, and 14 bases lay in between. This CDR3 contains 15 residues. This CDR3 reads CASSYRETRGETQYF. Here the CDR3 DNA reads TGTGCCAGCAGTTACAGGGAAACTAGGGGAGAGACCCAGTACTTC.

J is TRBJ2-1 and V is TRBV7-9; D perhaps matches TRBD2 (6 bases). Looked up from germline, CDR1 is SEHNR and CDR2 is FQNEAQ (reference sequence). The CDR3 has 12 amino acids. Deletions cut 2 bases from V and 10 bases from J, with 9 bases between. The DNA of the CDR3 is TGTGCCAGCAGCTTACGCGGAGGGGAGCAGTTCTTC. Encoded protein: CASSLRGGEQFF.

Only a few counts were recorded for this clone. The chain links TRBV6-5 to TRBJ1-5; a possible D gene is TRBD1 (5 bases). Germline lookup yields CDR1 MNHEY and CDR2 SVGAGI. V lost 8 bases, J lost 3 bases, and 17 bases lay in between. The CDR3 loop spans 15 amino acids. The CDR3 nucleotides read TGTGCCAGCTCGGTTAAATGGGGGGACAATCAGCCCCAGCATTTT. It encodes CASSVKWGDNQPQHF.

This rearrangement joins TRBV2 to TRBJ1-5; possible D gene TRBD1, 5 bases. V lost 0 bases and J 6 bases, leaving 12 bases between the germline ends. CDR1 is SNHLY, CDR2 FYNNEI, per germline. The CDR3 sequence is 15 residues long. The CDR3 spells CASSEAAGQGQPQHF. The DNA for the CDR3 is TGTGCCAGCAGTGAAGCTGCGGGCCAGGGTCAGCCCCAGCATTTT.

The V call is TRBV9, the J call TRBJ2-7; 12 nucleotides line up with TRBD1. The CDR3 runs to 15 residues. Germline V gene data show CDR1 as SGDLS and CDR2 as YYNGEE. V shed 4 bases and J 5 bases; nucleotides not matched to a gene: 7. The CDR3 reads CASSRGQGARNEQYF. The CDR3 DNA reads TGTGCCAGCAGCAGGGGACAGGGGGCGAGGAACGAGCAGTACTTC.

In its sample, this clone was seen once. The rearrangement uses TRBV28 and TRBJ2-1, with D tentatively TRBD2 (5 bases). The CDR3 runs to 14 residues. V lost 4 bases, J lost 7 bases, and 14 bases lay in between. Per the germline V gene, CDR1 is MDHEN and CDR2 is SYDVKM. The CDR3 is CASSSAGGKNEQFF. As DNA, the CDR3 is TGTGCCAGCAGTTCGGCAGGAGGAAAGAATGAGCAGTTCTTC.

This clone occurred once. The chain has TRBV4-2 and TRBJ2-5; 9 nucleotides align to TRBD2. The CDR3 sequence is 18 residues long. With 3 bases clipped from V and 2 bases from J, the junction kept 13 bases outside the gene matches. Germline V gene data show CDR1 as LGHNA and CDR2 as YNFKEQ. In DNA form, the CDR3 reads TGTGCCAGCAGCCAGGTAAAGCATAGCGGGAGTGCACAAGAGACCCAGTACTTC. Translating gives CASSQVKHSGSAQETQYF.

The chain has TRBV5-4 and TRBJ2-7; perhaps TRBD1 as D (6 bases). Germline V gene data show CDR1 as SGHNT and CDR2 as YYREEE (reference sequence). V was shortened by 2 bases and J by 0 bases, with 12 bases between the two germline ends. The CDR3 loop spans 15 amino acids. The CDR3 sequence: CASSFEGVGSYEQYF. CDR3 DNA: TGTGCCAGCAGCTTCGAGGGGGTCGGCTCCTACGAGCAGTACTTC.

The chain carries TRBV7-3 and TRBJ1-1; D ambiguous. The CDR3 loop spans 13 amino acids. CDR1 SGHTA and CDR2 FQGTGA come from the germline V gene. V was cut by 4 bases and J by 4 bases, with 10 bases left in between. CDR3 residues: CASSSGVGTEAFF. The CDR3 nucleotides read TGTGCCAGCAGCTCCGGGGTAGGCACTGAAGCTTTCTTT.